This T cell receptor (beta chain) was sequenced in a study of CD8 T cells in Susac syndrome. Study-level results: Regarding the TCR sequencing and HLA analysis, the study admitted that a relatively small number of individuals were involved.

CD8+ and CD4+ T cells from blood underwent TCR beta sequencing, which was carried out in a high-throughput format. Worth noting for this clonotype: Antigen unknown.

After extraction with the RNeasy kit, about 0.5 to 1 ug of the RNA was reverse transcribed using random hexamers. TCRdb re-analysed the immunoSEQ multiplex PCR reads in MiXCR, keeping a single row per CDR3 protein. The sample holds 190,000 or so distinct CDR3 sequences; nearly 95% are singletons and the top ten take just under 0.095%. The TCR was taken from a human donor with multiple sclerosis. The sample consisted of CD4+ T cells from PBMCs.

The CDR3 DNA sequence: TGTGCCAGCACCAAGCCAGAGACCCAGTACTTC. Residues: CASTKPETQYF. The gene calls are TRBV7-9 and TRBJ2-5; unclear D gene. This CDR3 contains 11 residues. V lost 7 bases to trimming and J lost 4 bases, with 7 bases between them. Germline lookup yields CDR1 SEHNR and CDR2 FQNEAQ (reference sequence).